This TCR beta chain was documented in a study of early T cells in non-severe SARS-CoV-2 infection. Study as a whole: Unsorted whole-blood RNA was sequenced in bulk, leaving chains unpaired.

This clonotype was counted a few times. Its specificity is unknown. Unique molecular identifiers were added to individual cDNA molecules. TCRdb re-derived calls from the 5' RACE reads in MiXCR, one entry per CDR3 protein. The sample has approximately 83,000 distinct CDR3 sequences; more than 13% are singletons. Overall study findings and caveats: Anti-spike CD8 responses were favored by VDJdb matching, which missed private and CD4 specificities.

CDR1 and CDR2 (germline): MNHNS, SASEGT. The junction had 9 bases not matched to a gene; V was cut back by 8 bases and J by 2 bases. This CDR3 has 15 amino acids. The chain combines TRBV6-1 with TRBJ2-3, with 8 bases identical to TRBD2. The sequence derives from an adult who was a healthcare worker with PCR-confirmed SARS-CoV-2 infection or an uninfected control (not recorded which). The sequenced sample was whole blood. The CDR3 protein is CASGLAGGHTDTQYF. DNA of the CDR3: TGTGCCAGCGGTCTGGCGGGGGGACACACAGATACGCAGTATTTT.